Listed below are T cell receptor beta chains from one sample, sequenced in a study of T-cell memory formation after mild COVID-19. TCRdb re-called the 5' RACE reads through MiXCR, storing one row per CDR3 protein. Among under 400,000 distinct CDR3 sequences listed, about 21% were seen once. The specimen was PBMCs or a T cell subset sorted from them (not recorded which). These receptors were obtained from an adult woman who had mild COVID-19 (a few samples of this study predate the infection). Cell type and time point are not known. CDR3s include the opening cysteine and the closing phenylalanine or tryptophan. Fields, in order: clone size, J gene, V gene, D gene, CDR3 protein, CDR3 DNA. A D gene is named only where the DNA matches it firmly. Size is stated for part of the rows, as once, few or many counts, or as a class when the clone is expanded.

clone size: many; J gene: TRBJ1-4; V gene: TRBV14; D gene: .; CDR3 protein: CASSQRRARLNEKLFF; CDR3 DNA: TGTGCCAGCAGCCAACGCCGGGCCAGGCTTAATGAAAAACTGTTTTTT
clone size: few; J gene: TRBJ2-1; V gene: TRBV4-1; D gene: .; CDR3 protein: CASSQHGQNNEQFF; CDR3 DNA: TGCGCCAGCAGCCAGCACGGACAGAACAATGAGCAGTTCTTC
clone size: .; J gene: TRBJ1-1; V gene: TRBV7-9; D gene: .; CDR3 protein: CASSPGVWRNTEAFF; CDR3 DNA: TGTGCCAGCAGCCCGGGAGTCTGGCGGAACACTGAAGCTTTCTTT
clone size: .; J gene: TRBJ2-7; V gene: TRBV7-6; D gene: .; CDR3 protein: CASEVGMGFGSYEQYF; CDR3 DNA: TGTGCCAGCGAGGTGGGCATGGGGTTTGGGTCCTACGAGCAGTACTTC
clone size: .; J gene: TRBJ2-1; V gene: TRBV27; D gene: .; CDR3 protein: CASSYAGRSGEQFF; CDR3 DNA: TGTGCCAGCAGTTACGCCGGCAGAAGCGGTGAGCAGTTCTTC
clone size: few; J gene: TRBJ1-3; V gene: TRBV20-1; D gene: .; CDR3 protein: CSARDRSSGNTIYF; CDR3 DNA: TGCAGTGCCCGCGACAGGAGCTCTGGAAACACCATATATTTT
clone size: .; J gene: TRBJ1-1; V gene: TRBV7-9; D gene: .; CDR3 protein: CASSSNSGVTEAFF; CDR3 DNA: TGTGCCAGCAGCTCAAATTCGGGGGTTACTGAAGCTTTCTTT
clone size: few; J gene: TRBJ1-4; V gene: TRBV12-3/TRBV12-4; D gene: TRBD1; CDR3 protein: CASGTGIGEKLFF; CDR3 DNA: TGTGCCAGCGGGACAGGGATCGGGGAAAAACTGTTTTTT
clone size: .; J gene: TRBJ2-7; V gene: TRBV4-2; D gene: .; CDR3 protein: CASSQGYGSFVEQYF; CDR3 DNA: TGTGCCAGCAGCCAAGGATACGGGAGCTTTGTTGAGCAGTACTTC
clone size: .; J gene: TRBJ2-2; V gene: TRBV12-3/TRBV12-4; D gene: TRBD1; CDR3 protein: CASSFQGQHTGELFF; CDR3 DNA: TGTGCCAGCAGTTTCCAGGGACAGCACACCGGGGAGCTGTTTTTT
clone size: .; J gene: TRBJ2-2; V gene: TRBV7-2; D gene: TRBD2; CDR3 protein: CASSLTSGGANTGELFF; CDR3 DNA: TGTGCCAGCAGCTTGACTAGCGGAGGCGCGAACACCGGGGAGCTGTTTTTT
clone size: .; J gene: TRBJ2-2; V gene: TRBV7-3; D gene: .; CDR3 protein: CASSGSVTGELFF; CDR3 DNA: TGTGCCAGCAGCGGGTCAGTCACCGGGGAGCTGTTTTTT
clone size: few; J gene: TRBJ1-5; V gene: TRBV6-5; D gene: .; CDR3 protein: CASRTHSNQPQHF; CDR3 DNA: TGTGCCAGCAGGACACATAGCAATCAGCCCCAGCATTTT
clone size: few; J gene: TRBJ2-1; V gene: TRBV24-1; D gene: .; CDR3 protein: CATSGGREQFF; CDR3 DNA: TGTGCCACCAGTGGGGGACGCGAGCAGTTCTTC
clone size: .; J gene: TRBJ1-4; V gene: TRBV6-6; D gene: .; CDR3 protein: CASSYLPGHSATNEKLFF; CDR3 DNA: TGTGCCAGCAGTTACCTGCCGGGCCATTCTGCAACTAATGAAAAACTGTTTTTT
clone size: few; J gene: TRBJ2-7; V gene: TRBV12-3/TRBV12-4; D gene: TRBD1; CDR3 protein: CASSLDGTVAYEQYF; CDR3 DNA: TGTGCCAGCAGTTTGGACGGGACAGTCGCCTACGAGCAGTACTTC
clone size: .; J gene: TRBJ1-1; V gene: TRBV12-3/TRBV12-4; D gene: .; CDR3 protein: CASSLPPALEAFF; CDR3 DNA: TGTGCCAGCAGTTTACCTCCGGCACTTGAAGCTTTCTTT
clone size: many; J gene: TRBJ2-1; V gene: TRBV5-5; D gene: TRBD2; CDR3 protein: CASSLSGLAGGGARNEQFF; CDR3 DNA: TGTGCCAGCAGCTTGTCGGGCTTGGCGGGCGGGGGGGCAAGGAATGAGCAGTTCTTC
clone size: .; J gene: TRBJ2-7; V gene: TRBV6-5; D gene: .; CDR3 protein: CASSSAAPLPLAHEQYF; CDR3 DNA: TGTGCCAGCAGTTCCGCGGCCCCCCTCCCACTAGCCCACGAGCAGTACTTC
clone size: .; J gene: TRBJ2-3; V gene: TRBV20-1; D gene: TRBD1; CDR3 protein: CSARATGISTDTQYF; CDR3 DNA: TGCAGTGCTAGAGCGACAGGGATTAGCACAGATACGCAGTATTTT
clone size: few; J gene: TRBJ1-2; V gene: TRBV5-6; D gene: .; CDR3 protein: CASSSSKGYTF; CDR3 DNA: TGTGCCAGCAGCTCCTCGAAAGGCTACACCTTC
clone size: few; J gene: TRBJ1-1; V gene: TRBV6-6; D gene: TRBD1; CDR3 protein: CAIRRTGGEAEAFF; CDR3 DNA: TGTGCCATAAGGAGGACAGGGGGCGAGGCTGAAGCTTTCTTT
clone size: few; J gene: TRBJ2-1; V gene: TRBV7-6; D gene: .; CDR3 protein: CASSLQPTMVDEQFF; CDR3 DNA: TGTGCCAGCAGCTTACAGCCTACCATGGTCGATGAGCAGTTCTTC
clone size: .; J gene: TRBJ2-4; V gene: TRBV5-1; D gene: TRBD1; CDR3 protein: CASSGGTGSHNIQYF; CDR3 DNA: TGCGCCAGCAGTGGAGGGACAGGGAGTCATAACATTCAGTACTTC